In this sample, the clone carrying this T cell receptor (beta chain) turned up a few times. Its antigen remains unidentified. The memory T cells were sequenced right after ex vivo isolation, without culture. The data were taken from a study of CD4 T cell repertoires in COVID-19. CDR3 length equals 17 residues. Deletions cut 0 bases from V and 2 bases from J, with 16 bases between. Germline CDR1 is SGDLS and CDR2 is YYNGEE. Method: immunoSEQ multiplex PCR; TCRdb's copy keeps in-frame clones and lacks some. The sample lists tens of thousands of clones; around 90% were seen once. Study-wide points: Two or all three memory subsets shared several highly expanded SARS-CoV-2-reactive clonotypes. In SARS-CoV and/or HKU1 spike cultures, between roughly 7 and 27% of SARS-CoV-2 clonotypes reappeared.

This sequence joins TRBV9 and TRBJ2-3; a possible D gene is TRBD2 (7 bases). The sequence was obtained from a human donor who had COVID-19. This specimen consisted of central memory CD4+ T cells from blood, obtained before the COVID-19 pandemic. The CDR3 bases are TGTGCCAGCAGCGTAGGGGGAGGCGGGGGCGTCACAGATACGCAGTATTTT. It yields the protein CASSVGGGGGVTDTQYF.